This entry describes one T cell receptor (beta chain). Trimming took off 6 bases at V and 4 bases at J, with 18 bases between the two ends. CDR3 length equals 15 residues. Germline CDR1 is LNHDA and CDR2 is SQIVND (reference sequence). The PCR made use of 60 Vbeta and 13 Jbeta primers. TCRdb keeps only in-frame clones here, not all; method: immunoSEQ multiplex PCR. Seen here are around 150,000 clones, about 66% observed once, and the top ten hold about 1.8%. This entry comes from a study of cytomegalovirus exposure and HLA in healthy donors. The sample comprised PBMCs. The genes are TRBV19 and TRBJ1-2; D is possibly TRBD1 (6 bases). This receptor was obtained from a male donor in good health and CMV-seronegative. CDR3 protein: CASRETGRSLYGYTF. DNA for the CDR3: TGTGCCAGTAGAGAGACAGGACGAAGTCTCTATGGCTACACCTTC.